The present T cell receptor beta chain was sequenced within a study of technical replicates of blood from four donors. The data were produced by immunoSEQ multiplex PCR, yet TCRdb's version contains in-frame clones alone and is incomplete. This table has tens of thousands of clones, about 94% appearing once. The source is a human donor in good health. The specimen sequenced was T cells isolated from PBMCs.

In DNA form, the CDR3 reads TGCAGCTCATTCCCCTTTTTACAGGGGGGCTATGGCTACACCTTC. It specifies CSSFPFLQGGYGYTF. The chain combines TRBV29-1 with TRBJ1-2; 8 bases are shared with TRBD1. The CDR3 loop spans 15 amino acids. Germline trimming cut 8 bases from V and 4 bases from J; bases unmatched to any gene: 15. Looked up from germline, CDR1 is SQVTM and CDR2 is ANQGSEA.